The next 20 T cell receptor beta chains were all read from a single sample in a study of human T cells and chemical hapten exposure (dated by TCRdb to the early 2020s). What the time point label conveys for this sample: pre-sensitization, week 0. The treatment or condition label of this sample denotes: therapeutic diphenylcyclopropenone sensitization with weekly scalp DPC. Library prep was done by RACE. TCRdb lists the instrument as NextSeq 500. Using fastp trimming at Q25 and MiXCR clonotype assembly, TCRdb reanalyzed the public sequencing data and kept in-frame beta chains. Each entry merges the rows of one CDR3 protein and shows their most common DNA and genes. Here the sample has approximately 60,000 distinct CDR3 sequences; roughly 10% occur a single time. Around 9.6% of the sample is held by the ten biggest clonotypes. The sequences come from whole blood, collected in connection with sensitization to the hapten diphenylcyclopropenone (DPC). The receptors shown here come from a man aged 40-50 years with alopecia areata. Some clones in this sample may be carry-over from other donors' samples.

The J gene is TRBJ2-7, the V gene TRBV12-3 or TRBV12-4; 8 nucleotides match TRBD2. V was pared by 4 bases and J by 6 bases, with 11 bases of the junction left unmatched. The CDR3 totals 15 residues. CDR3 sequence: CASSSRGSGTLEQYF. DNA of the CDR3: TGTGCCAGCAGTTCCCGGGGTAGCGGGACTCTCGAGCAGTACTTC.

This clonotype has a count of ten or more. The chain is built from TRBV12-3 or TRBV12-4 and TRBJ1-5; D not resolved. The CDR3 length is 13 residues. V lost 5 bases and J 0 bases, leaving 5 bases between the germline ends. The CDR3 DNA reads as TGTGCCAGCAGTCCTTATAGCAATCAGCCCCAGCATTTT. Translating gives CASSPYSNQPQHF.

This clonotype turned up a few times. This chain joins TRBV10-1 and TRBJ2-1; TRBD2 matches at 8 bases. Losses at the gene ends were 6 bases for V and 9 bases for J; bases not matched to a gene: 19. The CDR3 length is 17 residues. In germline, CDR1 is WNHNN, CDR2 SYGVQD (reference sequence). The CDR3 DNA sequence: TGCGCCAGCAGCGACCAACTTATAGCGGGGTCCGCCGGTGAGCAGTTCTTC. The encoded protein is CASSDQLIAGSAGEQFF.

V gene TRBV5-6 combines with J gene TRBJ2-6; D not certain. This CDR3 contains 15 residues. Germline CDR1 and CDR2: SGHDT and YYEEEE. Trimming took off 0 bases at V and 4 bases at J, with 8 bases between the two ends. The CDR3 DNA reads TGTGCCAGCAGCTTGGGGACCTTAGGGGCCAACGTCCTGACTTTC. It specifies CASSLGTLGANVLTF.

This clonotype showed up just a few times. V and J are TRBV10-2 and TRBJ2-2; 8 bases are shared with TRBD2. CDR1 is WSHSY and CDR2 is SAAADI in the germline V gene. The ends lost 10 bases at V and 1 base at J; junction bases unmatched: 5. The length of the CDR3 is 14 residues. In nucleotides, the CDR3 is TGCGCCATCGGGGGGGAACTGAACACCGGGGAGCTGTTTTTT. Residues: CAIGGELNTGELFF.

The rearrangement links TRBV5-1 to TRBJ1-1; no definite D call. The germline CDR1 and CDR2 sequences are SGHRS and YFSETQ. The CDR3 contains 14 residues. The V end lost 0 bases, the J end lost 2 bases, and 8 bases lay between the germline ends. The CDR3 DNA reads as TGCGCCAGCAGCTTGGTAGTGGCTAACACTGAAGCTTTCTTT. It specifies CASSLVVANTEAFF.

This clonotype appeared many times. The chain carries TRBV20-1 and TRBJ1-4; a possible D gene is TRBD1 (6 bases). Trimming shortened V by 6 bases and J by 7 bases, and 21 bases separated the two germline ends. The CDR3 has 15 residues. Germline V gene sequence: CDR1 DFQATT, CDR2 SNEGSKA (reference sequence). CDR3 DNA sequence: TGCAGTGCCCCAGCCCCTACAGGGCTTAGTGAAAAACTGTTTTTT. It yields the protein CSAPAPTGLSEKLFF.

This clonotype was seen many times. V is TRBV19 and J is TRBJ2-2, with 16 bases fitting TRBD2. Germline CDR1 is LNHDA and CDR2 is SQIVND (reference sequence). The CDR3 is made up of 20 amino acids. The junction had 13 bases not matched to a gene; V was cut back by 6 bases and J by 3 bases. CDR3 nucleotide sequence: TGTGCCAGTAGACGGGGGACTAGCGGGAGGGCCAGGGCGGACACCGGGGAGCTGTTTTTT. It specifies CASRRGTSGRARADTGELFF.

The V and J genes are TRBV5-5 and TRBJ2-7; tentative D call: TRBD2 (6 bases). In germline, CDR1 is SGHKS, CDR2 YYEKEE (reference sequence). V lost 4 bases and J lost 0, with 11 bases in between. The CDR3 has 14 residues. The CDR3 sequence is CASSPGTLSYEQYF. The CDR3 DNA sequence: TGTGCCAGCAGCCCCGGGACTCTCTCCTACGAGCAGTACTTC.

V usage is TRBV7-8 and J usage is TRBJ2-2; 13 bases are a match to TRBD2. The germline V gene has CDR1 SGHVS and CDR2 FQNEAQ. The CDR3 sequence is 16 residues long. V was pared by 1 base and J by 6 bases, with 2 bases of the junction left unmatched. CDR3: CASSLVLAGGAGELFF. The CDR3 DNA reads TGTGCCAGCAGCTTAGTACTAGCGGGAGGGGCCGGGGAGCTGTTTTTT.

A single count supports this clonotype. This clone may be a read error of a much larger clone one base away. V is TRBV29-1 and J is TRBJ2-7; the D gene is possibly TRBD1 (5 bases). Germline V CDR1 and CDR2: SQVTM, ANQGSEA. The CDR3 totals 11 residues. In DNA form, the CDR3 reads TGCAGCGCAGGGCAGGGAAACGAGCAGAACTTC. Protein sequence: CSAGQGNEQNF.

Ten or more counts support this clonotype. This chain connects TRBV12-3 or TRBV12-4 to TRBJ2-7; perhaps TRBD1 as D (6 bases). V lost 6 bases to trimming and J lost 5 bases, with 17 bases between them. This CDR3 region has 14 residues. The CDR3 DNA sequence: TGTGCCAGCAGATGGGGGAACAGGGTGGACGAGCAGTACTTC. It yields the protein CASRWGNRVDEQYF.

The CDR3 is CASSLREDDFF. CDR3 sequence (DNA): TGTGCCAGCAGTTTGCGGGAGGATGATTTCTTT. The chain employs TRBV28 and TRBJ1-1; D gene unclear. Germline CDR1 and CDR2: MDHEN and SYDVKM. Trimming stripped 3 bases from V and 13 bases from J, with 12 bases between. The CDR3 has 11 amino acids.

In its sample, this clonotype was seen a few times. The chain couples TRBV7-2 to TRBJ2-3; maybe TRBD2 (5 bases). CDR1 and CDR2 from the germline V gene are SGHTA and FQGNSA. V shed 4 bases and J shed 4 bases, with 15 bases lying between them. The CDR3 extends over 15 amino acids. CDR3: CASSSGLPGADTQYF. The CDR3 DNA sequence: TGTGCCAGCAGCTCCGGACTGCCGGGTGCAGATACGCAGTATTTT.

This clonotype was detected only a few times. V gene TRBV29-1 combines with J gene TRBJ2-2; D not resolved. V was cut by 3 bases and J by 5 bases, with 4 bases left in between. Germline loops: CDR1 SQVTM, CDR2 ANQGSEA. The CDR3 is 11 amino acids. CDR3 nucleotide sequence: TGCAGCGTTGAGGGGACCGGGGAGCTGTTTTTT. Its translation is CSVEGTGELFF.

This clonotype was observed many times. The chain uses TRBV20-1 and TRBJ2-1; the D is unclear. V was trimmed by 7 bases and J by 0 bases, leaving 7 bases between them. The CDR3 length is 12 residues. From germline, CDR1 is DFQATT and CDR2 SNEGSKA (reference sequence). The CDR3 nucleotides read TGCAGTGGACGACGCTCCTACAATGAGCAGTTCTTC. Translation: CSGRRSYNEQFF.

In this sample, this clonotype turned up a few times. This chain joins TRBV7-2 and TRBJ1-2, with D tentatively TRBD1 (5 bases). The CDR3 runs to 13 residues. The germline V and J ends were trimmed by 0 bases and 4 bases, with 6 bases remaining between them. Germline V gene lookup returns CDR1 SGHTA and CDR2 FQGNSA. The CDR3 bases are TGTGCCAGCAGCTTAGCTCAGGGCTATGGCTACACCTTC. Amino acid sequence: CASSLAQGYGYTF. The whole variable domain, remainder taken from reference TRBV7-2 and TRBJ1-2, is GAGVSQSPSNKVTEKGKDVELRCDPISGHTALYWYRQSLGQGLEFLIYFQGNSAPDKSGLPSDRFSAERTGGSVSTLTIQRTQQEDSAVYLCASSLAQGYGYTFGSGTRLTVV.

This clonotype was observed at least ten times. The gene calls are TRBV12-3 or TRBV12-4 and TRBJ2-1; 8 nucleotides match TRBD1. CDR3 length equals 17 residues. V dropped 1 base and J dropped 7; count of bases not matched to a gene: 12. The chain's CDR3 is CASSLVPLRGRVNEQFF. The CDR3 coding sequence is TGTGCCAGCAGTTTAGTGCCCCTCAGGGGGCGGGTTAATGAGCAGTTCTTC.

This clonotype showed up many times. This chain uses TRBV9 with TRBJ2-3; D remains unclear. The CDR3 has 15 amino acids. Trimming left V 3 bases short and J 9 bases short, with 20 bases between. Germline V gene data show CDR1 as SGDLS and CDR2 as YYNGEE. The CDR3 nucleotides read TGTGCCAGCAGCGAGGGTTCGAAACGGATGAAGACGCAGTATTTT. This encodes CASSEGSKRMKTQYF.

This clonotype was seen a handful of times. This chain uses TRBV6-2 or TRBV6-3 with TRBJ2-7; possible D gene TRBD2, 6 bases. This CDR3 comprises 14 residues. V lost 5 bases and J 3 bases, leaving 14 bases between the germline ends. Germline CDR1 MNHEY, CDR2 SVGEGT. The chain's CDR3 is CASSHDGGLYEQYF. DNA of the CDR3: TGTGCCAGCAGTCATGACGGGGGTCTCTACGAGCAGTACTTC.